The T cell receptor beta chain described here comes from a study of regulatory and conventional T cells in RAG deficiency. This clone showed up just a few times. The antigen is undetermined. Study-level results: Omenn patients showed >85% Treg-Tconv overlap and shorter CDR3 lengths. In Omenn syndrome, sorted "Tregs" may be peripherally activated cells. Other subsets showed around 9.4-fold reductions, but Treg unique TCR beta sequences fell roughly 93-fold in these patients.

The assay was immunoSEQ multiplex PCR, and TCRdb's table has in-frame clones only and misses some. The sample consists of 25,000 to 35,000 clones, 90% to 95% of them appearing once. Regulatory T cells were sorted from blood as CD4+ CD25-high CD127-low cells. The same data also went into a second study, on regulatory T cells. That report notes: The primer mix had 52 TRBV and 13 TRBJ primers.

The receptor was derived from a human donor in good health. What was sequenced was Tregs sorted from blood.

CDR3 DNA sequence: TGTGCCAGCAGGTCGAGGGACAGTTTCGACACTGAAGCTTTCTTT. The encoded protein is CASRSRDSFDTEAFF. The chain couples TRBV6-1 to TRBJ1-1; 7 bases align to TRBD1. The CDR3 runs to 15 residues. Germline CDR1 reads MNHNS; CDR2 reads SASEGT. The V and J ends lost 6 bases and 3 bases, in that order; junction bases with no gene match: 10.